This T cell receptor (beta chain) was found in a study of T-cell reconstitution after alpha-beta-depleted transplantation in children. This clonotype was recorded a few times. After removal of 4 bases from V and 5 bases from J, the junction contained 14 bases not matched to a gene. The germline V gene has CDR1 SGHTA and CDR2 FQGNSA. CDR3 length equals 16 residues. The authors prepared the TCRbeta library with unique molecular identifiers. TCRdb re-derived calls from the PCR reads in MiXCR, one entry per CDR3 protein. Here the sample spans some 830,000 distinct CDR3 sequences, 16% being singletons. The specimen comprised PBMCs, mostly from graft donor cells, sampled 360 days after TCRalphabeta/CD19-depleted stem cell transplant. The rearrangement uses TRBV7-2 and TRBJ2-7; 7 nucleotides match TRBD1. The clonotype comes from a male patient under 18 who had a stem cell transplant for acute lymphoblastic leukemia, so the T cells may come from the graft donor. CDR3 in DNA: TGTGCCAGCAGCTCTTACCCCATCGACAGGGTCCACGAGCAGTACTTC. The encoded protein is CASSSYPIDRVHEQYF.